These 11 T cell receptor beta chains share one sample of origin, sequenced in a study of CD8 T cells in ankylosing spondylitis. TCRdb re-called the 5' RACE reads with MiXCR, one entry per CDR3 protein. The sample lists more than 300,000 distinct CDR3 sequences, 9.5% to 13% occurring once. Sample: blood, either unsorted or a sorted T cell fraction (not recorded which). Receptor source: a female donor with ankylosing spondylitis or in good health (not recorded which).

This clonotype was seen at least ten times. This chain uses TRBV7-2 with TRBJ2-7, with D possibly matching TRBD1 (5 bases). The germline V gene has CDR1 SGHTA and CDR2 FQGNSA. Trimming removed 2 bases from V and 4 bases from J, with 12 bases in between. This CDR3 spans 14 amino acids. The CDR3 spells CASSLRQFPYEQYF. In nucleotides, the CDR3 is TGTGCCAGCAGCTTAAGACAGTTCCCTTACGAGCAGTACTTC.

At least ten counts were recorded for this clonotype. The chain carries TRBV6-1 and TRBJ2-7; D remains unclear. The length of the CDR3 is 14 residues. CDR1 MNHNS and CDR2 SASEGT come from the germline V gene. Trimming left V 6 bases short and J 8 bases short, with 20 bases between. CDR3 sequence: CASRAALYRVKQYF. Written as DNA, the CDR3 is TGTGCCAGCAGGGCAGCGCTCTATCGGGTCAAGCAGTACTTC.

This clonotype was recorded at least ten times. This rearrangement joins TRBV20-1 to TRBJ2-7; D is unclear. V was trimmed by 6 bases and J by 5 bases, leaving 14 bases between them. The germline V gene has CDR1 DFQATT and CDR2 SNEGSKA (reference sequence). This CDR3 spans 12 amino acids. CDR3 residues: CSAPNLGHEQYF. The CDR3 bases are TGCAGTGCCCCTAACTTGGGCCACGAGCAGTACTTC.

This clonotype was observed a handful of times. V gene TRBV2 combines with J gene TRBJ1-1; D call uncertain. Trimming cost V 1 base and J 12 bases, with 15 bases left between them. Germline values: CDR1 SNHLY, CDR2 FYNNEI. This CDR3 spans 13 amino acids. The CDR3 region is CASSEEIGRMTFF. The CDR3 nucleotides read TGTGCCAGCAGTGAAGAAATAGGGCGGATGACTTTCTTT.

This clonotype was seen many times. The chain is built from TRBV3-1 and TRBJ1-1, with 12 bases lining up with TRBD1. CDR3 size: 14 residues. Trimming at V came to 5 bases and at J to 6 bases, leaving 4 bases not matched to a gene. Germline CDR1 is LGHDT and CDR2 is YNNKEL (reference sequence). The CDR3 here is CASSDWDRGPEAFF. CDR3 nucleotide sequence: TGTGCCAGCAGCGACTGGGACAGGGGGCCTGAAGCTTTCTTT.

Worth noting for this clonotype: An end of the junction does not agree with germline; a read error may underlie this. V gene TRBV20-1 combines with J gene TRBJ2-3, with 12 bases lining up with TRBD2. CDR3 length: 17 amino acids. CDR1 is DFQATT and CDR2 is SNEGSKA in the germline V gene (reference sequence). The CDR3 loop is CCARVDLAGGPVDTQYF. Written as DNA, the CDR3 is TGCTGTGCTAGAGTCGATCTAGCGGGAGGGCCGGTGGATACGCAGTATTTT.

This clonotype was found many times. V gene TRBV5-1 combines with J gene TRBJ2-1; D unclear. The CDR3 has 12 residues. The germline V and J ends were trimmed by 1 base and 8 bases, with 7 bases remaining between them. Germline CDR1 SGHRS, CDR2 YFSETQ. As DNA, the CDR3 is TGCGCCAGCAGCTTGATGTGGGATGAGCAGTTCTTC. Its translation is CASSLMWDEQFF. Complete variable domain (other parts from reference TRBV5-1 and TRBJ2-1): KAGVTQTPRYLIKTRGQQVTLSCSPISGHRSVSWYQQTPGQGLQFLFEYFSETQRNKGNFPGRFSGRQFSNSRSEMNVSTLELGDSALYLCASSLMWDEQFFGPGTRLTVL.

This clonotype was counted many times. The chain is built from TRBV7-9 and TRBJ2-5; the D is unclear. The CDR3 is 12 residues long. V dropped 3 bases and J dropped 5 bases, with 7 bases sitting between them. Germline assignment: CDR1 SEHNR and CDR2 FQNEAQ (reference sequence). CDR3 protein: CASSFLWETQYF. The CDR3 DNA sequence: TGTGCCAGCAGCTTTTTGTGGGAGACCCAGTACTTC.

The J gene is TRBJ2-1, the V gene TRBV11-2; 8 bases line up with TRBD2. V lost 4 bases and J lost 7; bases outside the gene matches: 9. The CDR3 has 15 amino acids. Germline V lookup: CDR1 SGHAT, CDR2 FQNNGV. CDR3 region: CASSSTSDVGNEQFF. In DNA, the CDR3 is TGTGCCAGCAGCTCGACTAGCGATGTGGGGAATGAGCAGTTCTTC. Full variable domain (missing parts from reference TRBV11-2 and TRBJ2-1): EAGVAQSPRYKIIEKRQSVAFWCNPISGHATLYWYQQILGQGPKLLIQFQNNGVVDDSQLPKDRFSAERLKGVDSTLKIQPAKLEDSAVYLCASSSTSDVGNEQFFGPGTRLTVL.

Turning to this clonotype: It may be a read error: a sequence one base away is much more abundant. The chain carries TRBV29-1 and TRBJ2-2; no definite D call. Trimming removed 6 bases from V and 7 bases from J, with 9 bases in between. Germline V gene lookup returns CDR1 SQVTM and CDR2 ANQGSEA. The CDR3 runs 11 residues. For the CDR3, the DNA is TGCAGCGTACAGCGCGGCGGGGAGCTGTTTTTT. Protein product: CSVQRGGELFF.

The rearrangement links TRBV20-1 to TRBJ2-4, with no clear D. The length of the CDR3 is 11 residues. V was cut by 0 bases and J by 6 bases, with 3 bases left in between. Germline values: CDR1 DFQATT, CDR2 SNEGSKA (reference sequence). The CDR3 sequence: CSARDGNIQYF. DNA for the CDR3: TGCAGTGCTAGAGATGGAAACATTCAGTACTTC.